The entry below describes one T cell receptor beta chain. What it recognizes is unknown. The entry originates in a study of yellow fever vaccine responses in identical twins. Study-level results: After vaccination, twins' T cell response reportedly seemed partly convergent, partly personalized.

Per the germline V gene, CDR1 is SGDLS and CDR2 is YYNGEE. CDR3 size: 12 residues. The V gene lost 0 bases and the J gene lost 5 bases, with 4 bases spanning the gap. TCRdb redid the calling of the RT-PCR reads with MiXCR, one entry per CDR3 protein. The table has 2,200 or so distinct CDR3 sequences, approximately 78% seen once. The chain recombines TRBV9 with TRBJ2-3; no reliable D call. The TCR originated in a woman younger than 35 who received the yellow fever vaccine. Material: T cells from blood (PBMCs), unsorted or a sorted subset (not recorded which), obtained before or after yellow fever vaccination (not recorded which). Here the CDR3 reads CASSVAKDTQYF. In nucleotides, the CDR3 is TGTGCCAGCAGCGTAGCTAAAGATACGCAGTATTTT.